This TCR beta chain was recorded in a study of long-term antiretroviral therapy in people with HIV (dated by TCRdb to between 2021 and 2022). Concerning the study at large: The earliest samples were collected approximately a decade before the 2015 WHO recommendation for immediate ART, a period when ART was typically delayed until CD4 counts fell. From some 27 adults with confirmed HIV infection, the cohort provided some 200 cryopreserved PBMC samples, gathered serially across a mean of roughly 6 years (range 1-12). Test extractions of a monoclonal T-cell line alongside about 30 polyclonal samples showed no cross-contamination during QIAcube processing. A retrospective serial study tested whether ART initiation and durable HIV suppression were associated with changes in peripheral blood TRB repertoire composition and diversity. Eleven of the 30 participants with HIV were female.

Broad study findings and their caveats: CDR3 length ranges in HIV repertoires were narrower than in controls, and network structure suggested an antigen-experienced repertoire with only a slight naive shift after ART. Starting ART was linked to a significant rise in TRB diversity, yet even with long-term ART the diversity remained significantly lower than in transplant donor controls. The repertoire was dominated across all time points by expanded TRB clones identified before ART initiation, although this dominance was seen to fluctuate and to decrease in many PLHIV after ART. Because cell numbers in pre-ART samples were limited, unsorted PBMC were profiled instead of sorted CD4+ and CD8+ T cells. Inferences about post-ART repertoire changes are limited because no data were available on ART adherence, viral resistance or therapy changes. Owing to limited PBMC availability, only the TCR beta chain was sequenced, without alpha chain pairing. The samples were dated from about 2004 to 2017, and the ART regimens that were used may be less effective than current ART regimens.

Worth noting for this clone: Its antigen specificity is not known. No quality values exist for individual bases; no much larger clone is one base distant.

V is pared back by 7 bases and J by 8 bases, with 14 bases lying between the germline termini. CDR1 is given as GTSNPN and CDR2 as SVGIG, both from the germline V gene (reference sequence). From its cysteine to its phenylalanine, the CDR3 spans 12 amino acids. The CDR3 DNA has 36 bases and is translated from base 1. Sequencing of the TRB variable region was done with the immunoSEQ hsTCRB v3.0 assay at survey level resolution. The targeted TRB sequencing depth was 40,000-50,000 T-cell genomes per sample. An Illumina MiSeq with a v3 150-cycle kit was used to sequence the pooled TRB libraries. In the source study's methods: Repertoire analysis was performed in R inside a reproducible Nextflow workflow that covered QC, data transformation and analysis. LymphoSeq2, an R package for AIRR-Seq data exploration, was used to implement custom analyses. Several samples yielding fewer than 5000 total TRB sequences were excluded, leaving 188 analyzed HIV repertoires. Among the 188 retained HIV repertoires, about 60 were collected before ART initiation and around 130 were collected after ART initiation. Repertoires were downsampled to 5000 TRB nucleotide sequences, with summary statistics averaged over 100 downsampling iterations. TRB sequences were retained for analysis only if CDR3 regions of at least seven amino acids were present. Diversity was measured with a Shannon entropy-derived clonality score and the Gini coefficient. In the repertoire networks, any two of the top 5000 CDR3 amino acid sequences were linked whenever the two sequences differed by an edit distance of one. GLIPH2 predicted antigen specificity groups and MHC restriction for TRB CDR3 amino acid sequences. To flag known CMV, EBV, HIV or tissue antigen associations, CDR3 amino acid sequences were matched against VDJdb and McPAS-TCR. Pre-ART, post-ART and control groups were compared with Wilcoxon signed-rank tests and Holm-Bonferroni correction. TCRdb provides this immuneACCESS table in a form limited to in-frame rearrangements. Some clones are lacking; in checked studies, under half of them reflect an unresolved V gene, and why the rest are absent is not known. The DNA gave D and trimming, while V, J and clone size come from that table. The sample table shows roughly 25,000 clones, and more than 75% are seen once. 4.5% to 5% of the sample rests with the top ten.

Participants were included only if at least one PBMC sample before ART initiation and at least two post-ART samples were available. Treatment was received in the United States of America by all participants with HIV. Cryopreserved samples of about 0.95-11 million PBMC were thawed and washed before DNA extraction. At the time of the earliest PBMC sample for each participant with HIV, ages ranged from roughly 23 to 60 years. PBMC samples from each participant spanned 1-4 timepoints before ART initiation and 2-8 timepoints after ART initiation, with a median of 7 samples. For every participant, serial HIV viral load, CD4+ T-cell count, ART history and demographic data were obtained. Using a Qiagen kit on a QIAcube, genomic DNA was extracted from unsorted PBMC, with samples processed in batches of 12.

This sequence was found in a woman in her thirties or forties with HIV. The sequence is built from TRBV30 and TRBJ1-4; the D gene is perhaps TRBD1, on 6 matching bases. Sequencing was performed on unsorted PBMCs, taken 0.5 years after starting antiretroviral therapy. CDR3 sequence: CASHRVSEKLFF. The DNA sequence follows: TGTGCCTCTCACAGGGTTTCAGAAAAACTGTTTTTT.